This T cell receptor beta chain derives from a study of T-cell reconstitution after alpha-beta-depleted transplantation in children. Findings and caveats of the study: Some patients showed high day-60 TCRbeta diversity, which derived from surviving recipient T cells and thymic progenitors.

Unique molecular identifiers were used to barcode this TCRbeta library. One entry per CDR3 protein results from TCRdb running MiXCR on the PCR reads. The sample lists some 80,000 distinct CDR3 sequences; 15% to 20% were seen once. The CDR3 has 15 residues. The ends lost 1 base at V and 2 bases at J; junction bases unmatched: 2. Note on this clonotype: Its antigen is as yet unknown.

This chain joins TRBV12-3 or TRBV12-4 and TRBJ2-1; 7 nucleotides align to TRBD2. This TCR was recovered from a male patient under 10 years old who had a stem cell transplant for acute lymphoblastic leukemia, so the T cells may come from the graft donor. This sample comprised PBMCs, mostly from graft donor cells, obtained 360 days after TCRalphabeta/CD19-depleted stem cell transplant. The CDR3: CASSLGGSPYNEQFF. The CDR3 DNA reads TGTGCCAGCAGTTTAGGCGGGAGCCCCTACAATGAGCAGTTCTTC.